The 26 T cell receptor beta chains given below trace back to one sample, sequenced in a study of cytomegalovirus exposure and HLA in healthy donors. 60 Vbeta and 13 Jbeta primers were used in PCR. The repertoire was sequenced with immunoSEQ multiplex PCR; TCRdb's copy has only in-frame clones and lacks some. The top ten hold around 1.6% of the sample, which has around 110,000 clones, about four fifths seen once. What was sequenced was PBMCs. Receptor source: a woman younger than 35 in good health and CMV-seronegative.

The chain is built from TRBV13 and TRBJ1-6, with D unresolved. V lost 5 bases to trimming and J lost 8 bases, with 13 bases between them. The CDR3 spans 14 residues. Germline loops: CDR1 PRHDT, CDR2 FYEKMQ (reference sequence). The CDR3 region has the DNA TGTGCCAGCAGCCGCCGGTGGGAGGATTCACCCCTCCACTTT. It specifies CASSRRWEDSPLHF. Full variable domain (outside the CDR3, taken from reference TRBV13 and TRBJ1-6): AAGVIQSPRHLIKEKRETATLKCYPIPRHDTVYWYQQGPGQDPQFLISFYEKMQSDKGSIPDRFSAQQFSDYHSELNMSSLELGDSALYFCASSRRWEDSPLHFGNGTRLTVT.

This clone was counted once. The gene calls are TRBV2 and TRBJ1-3; 7 bases map to TRBD1. This CDR3 is 18 amino acids long. J was trimmed by 2 bases and V by 6 bases; bases with no gene match: 16. CDR1 is SNHLY, CDR2 FYNNEI, per germline. CDR3 sequence reads: CASSLLTGSESPGNTIYF. In DNA form, the CDR3 reads TGTGCCAGCAGCCTATTGACAGGGAGTGAGTCCCCTGGAAACACCATATATTTT.

This chain links TRBV9 with TRBJ2-3; TRBD1 is a possible D gene (6 bases). The CDR3 is 15 amino acids. Germline-derived CDR1 and CDR2 are SGDLS and YYNGEE. V was clipped by 3 bases and J by 0 bases, with 11 bases between them. The CDR3 nucleotides are TGTGCCAGCAGCGCTCACAGGGTGAGCACAGATACGCAGTATTTT. Protein product: CASSAHRVSTDTQYF.

This clone was detected only a few times. The CDR3 here is CASSPSGVDEAFF. CDR3 DNA sequence: TGTGCCAGCAGCCCTTCCGGAGTAGATGAAGCTTTCTTT. The V and J genes are TRBV7-9 and TRBJ1-1; D uncertain. CDR3 length: 13 amino acids. V gave up 5 bases and J gave up 7 bases, with 14 bases separating them. The germline gives CDR1 SEHNR, CDR2 FQNEAQ (reference sequence).

The chain links TRBV5-1 to TRBJ2-7; 7 bases line up with TRBD1. CDR1 and CDR2 (germline): SGHRS, YFSETQ. This CDR3 has 13 residues. After removal of 4 bases from V and 2 bases from J, the junction contained 3 bases not matched to a gene. The chain's CDR3 is CASSLTGAYEQYF. The DNA for the CDR3 is TGCGCCAGCAGCCTCACAGGGGCCTACGAGCAGTACTTC.

Points on this clone: The junction departs from the called germline gene at one end, perhaps through a read error. The genes are TRBV7-7 and TRBJ2-2; D is unclear. This CDR3 spans 15 amino acids. The germline gives CDR1 SSHAT, CDR2 FNYEAQ (reference sequence). The CDR3 sequence is CASSPTRGNTGELFF. The CDR3 DNA sequence: TGTGCTAGCAGCCCCACCCGAGGGAACACCGGGGAGCTGTTTTTT.

J is TRBJ1-2 and V is TRBV6-1, with TRBD1 as a possible D gene (5 bases). Germline assignment: CDR1 MNHNS and CDR2 SASEGT. This CDR3 is built from 14 residues. Trimming left V 10 bases short and J 2 bases short, with 17 bases between. The CDR3 loop is CATLRTGGNYGYTF. CDR3 coding DNA: TGTGCCACCCTGAGAACGGGGGGGAACTATGGCTACACCTTC.

This chain uses TRBV30 with TRBJ1-1, with no clear D. This CDR3 comprises 13 residues. V gave up 3 bases and J gave up 2 bases, with 10 bases separating them. CDR1 and CDR2 (germline): GTSNPN, SVGIG (reference sequence). CDR3 loop: CAWRRYINTEAFF. Here the CDR3 DNA reads TGTGCCTGGAGGAGATATATTAACACTGAAGCTTTCTTT.

V and J are TRBV30 and TRBJ1-1; 8 nucleotides line up with TRBD1. V was pared by 2 bases and J by 4 bases, with 9 bases of the junction left unmatched. The CDR3 runs to 15 residues. The germline gives CDR1 GTSNPN, CDR2 SVGIG (reference sequence). CDR3: CAWSTRTGGSTEAFF. The CDR3 DNA sequence: TGTGCCTGGAGTACGCGAACAGGGGGTAGCACTGAAGCTTTCTTT.

The V gene is TRBV29-1, the J gene TRBJ2-1; 8 bases are shared with TRBD1. CDR1 SQVTM and CDR2 ANQGSEA come from the germline V gene. The CDR3 contains 11 residues. V shed 4 bases, J shed 9 bases, and the junction held 2 bases outside the gene matches. CDR3 residues: CSVGQGIEQFF. CDR3 DNA: TGCAGCGTTGGACAGGGGATTGAGCAGTTCTTC.

V is TRBV5-4 and J is TRBJ1-4; D perhaps matches TRBD1 (5 bases). The CDR3 sequence is 16 residues long. The V end lost 3 bases, the J end lost 0 bases, and 12 bases lay between the germline ends. Germline V gene lookup returns CDR1 SGHNT and CDR2 YYREEE (reference sequence). The CDR3 loop reads CASSSRQLATNEKLFF. The CDR3 DNA sequence: TGTGCCAGCAGCTCCAGACAGCTAGCAACTAATGAAAAACTGTTTTTT.

The gene calls are TRBV6-6 and TRBJ2-7; D might be TRBD1 (7 bases). V dropped 0 bases and J dropped 0 bases, with 12 bases sitting between them. The germline V gene encodes CDR1 MNHNY and CDR2 SVGAGI (reference sequence). The CDR3 totals 16 residues. Written as DNA, the CDR3 is TGTGCCAGCAGTTACTCGGGCGGGGACAGCTCCTACGAGCAGTACTTC. Residues: CASSYSGGDSSYEQYF.

This chain connects TRBV6-5 to TRBJ2-1, with TRBD1 matching over 10 bases. The CDR3 runs to 15 residues. Germline V gene data show CDR1 as MNHEY and CDR2 as SVGAGI. Germline trimming cut 7 bases from V and 9 bases from J; bases unmatched to any gene: 12. CDR3 region: CASTPSTGGKGEQFF. CDR3 nucleotides: TGTGCCAGCACCCCCTCGACAGGGGGCAAGGGTGAGCAGTTCTTC.

This clone was counted only a few times. The V and J genes are TRBV19 and TRBJ1-1, with D perhaps matching TRBD1 (6 bases). Germline lookup yields CDR1 LNHDA and CDR2 SQIVND (reference sequence). CDR3 length equals 13 residues. The V gene lost 5 bases and the J gene lost 11 bases, with 18 bases spanning the gap. The CDR3 protein is CASSAQTGADAFF. CDR3 DNA: TGTGCCAGTAGTGCCCAGACAGGAGCGGACGCTTTCTTT.

The gene calls are TRBV25-1 and TRBJ2-3, with D perhaps matching TRBD2 (6 bases). CDR1 is MGHDK, CDR2 SYGVNS, per germline. The CDR3 extends over 13 amino acids. Trimming cost V 4 bases and J 6 bases, with 11 bases left between them. The CDR3 sequence: CASSGLRGDTQYF. In DNA, the CDR3 is TGTGCCAGCAGTGGCCTTCGGGGGGATACGCAGTATTTT.

The chain has TRBV6-5 and TRBJ2-7; D remains ambiguous. V dropped 4 bases and J dropped 0 bases, with 10 bases sitting between them. The CDR3 spans 14 residues. Germline V lookup: CDR1 MNHEY, CDR2 SVGAGI. CDR3 nucleotides: TGTGCCAGCAGTTCCTCCCCGAGCTCCTACGAGCAGTACTTC. Its translation is CASSSSPSSYEQYF.

The V and J genes are TRBV28 and TRBJ2-7; a weak D match, TRBD2 (6 bases). Trimming left V 7 bases short and J 4 bases short, with 20 bases between. Germline V lookup: CDR1 MDHEN, CDR2 SYDVKM. This CDR3 contains 15 residues. The CDR3 here is CASTLGGTPPYEQYF. The CDR3 region has the DNA TGTGCCAGCACTCTGGGGGGAACCCCACCTTACGAGCAGTACTTC. The entire variable domain, with the rest obtained from reference TRBV28 and TRBJ2-7, is as follows: DVKVTQSSRYLVKRTGEKVFLECVQDMDHENMFWYRQDPGLGLRLIYFSYDVKMKEKGDIPEGYSVSREKKERFSLILESASTNQTSMYLCASTLGGTPPYEQYFGPGTRLTVT.

In its sample, this clone was seen a few times. Distinct nucleotide sequences in the sample also encode this CDR3. The V gene is TRBV6-1, the J gene TRBJ1-1; maybe TRBD1 (6 bases). Germline CDR1 reads MNHNS; CDR2 reads SASEGT. Between the trimmed V and J ends, which lost 0 bases and 5 bases, there was a span of 10 bases. CDR3 size: 14 residues. The CDR3 sequence: CASSEARGRTEAFF. For the CDR3, the DNA is TGTGCCAGCAGTGAAGCCAGGGGAAGGACTGAAGCTTTCTTT.

This clone showed up just a few times. The chain is built from TRBV5-4 and TRBJ2-3; D is possibly TRBD2 (6 bases). This CDR3 spans 15 amino acids. Germline V CDR1 and CDR2: SGHNT, YYREEE (reference sequence). Trimming removed 4 bases at V and 2 bases at J, with 14 bases between. CDR3 amino acids: CASSPLGGATDTQYF. In DNA, the CDR3 is TGTGCCAGCAGCCCCCTCGGCGGGGCCACAGATACGCAGTATTTT.

The V and J genes are TRBV7-9 and TRBJ1-4; no definite D call. This CDR3 region has 15 residues. The V end lost 5 bases, the J end lost 3 bases, and 13 bases lay between the germline ends. In germline, CDR1 is SEHNR, CDR2 FQNEAQ (reference sequence). CDR3 amino acids: CASSLGLAPNEKLFF. The CDR3 DNA follows: TGTGCCAGCAGCCTTGGCTTGGCCCCTAATGAAAAACTGTTTTTT.

The CDR3 DNA is TGTGCCAGCAGCTCGGCGACAGGGCTCTCCTACAATGAGCAGTTCTTC. The encoded protein is CASSSATGLSYNEQFF. This chain links TRBV7-9 with TRBJ2-1; 7 bases are a match to TRBD1. In germline, CDR1 is SEHNR, CDR2 FQNEAQ (reference sequence). With V trimmed by 4 bases and J by 0 bases, 6 bases remained unmatched. The CDR3 runs 16 residues.

V and J are TRBV14 and TRBJ1-1; D is undetermined. CDR3 length: 16 residues. Germline CDR1 and CDR2: SGHDN and FVKESK. Trimming took 4 bases from V and 0 from J, leaving 15 bases between them. The CDR3 coding sequence is TGTGCCAGCAGCCCTCGTTTGTCAGGCCTGAACACTGAAGCTTTCTTT. Protein sequence: CASSPRLSGLNTEAFF. Together with reference TRBV14 and TRBJ1-1, the CDR3 gives the full variable domain: EAGVTQFPSHSVIEKGQTVTLRCDPISGHDNLYWYRRVMGKEIKFLLHFVKESKQDESGMPNNRFLAERTGGTYSTLKVQPAELEDSGVYFCASSPRLSGLNTEAFFGQGTRLTVV.

There are a few counts of this clone. The chain combines TRBV4-2 with TRBJ2-3, with 8 bases that match TRBD2. Trimming cost V 0 bases and J 3 bases; bases outside gene matches: 11. CDR3 length: 18 amino acids. Germline assignment: CDR1 LGHNA and CDR2 YNFKEQ. The CDR3 reads CASSQEHGGAGRTDTQYF. The DNA of the CDR3 is TGTGCCAGCAGCCAAGAACACGGGGGGGCCGGGAGGACAGATACGCAGTATTTT.

This clone was seen a single time. DNA for the CDR3: TGTGCCTGGAGTGTGACAGGGGCCTACAATGAGCAGTTCTTC. Its translation: CAWSVTGAYNEQFF. This chain joins TRBV30 and TRBJ2-1, with 8 bases aligning to TRBD1. Losses at the gene ends were 0 bases for V and 2 bases for J; bases not matched to a gene: 0. The germline V gene has CDR1 GTSNPN and CDR2 SVGIG (reference sequence). CDR3 length: 14 residues.

This clone was detected only once. The chain couples TRBV19 to TRBJ2-7; possible D gene TRBD2, 5 bases. CDR1 and CDR2 (germline): LNHDA, SQIVND (reference sequence). V lost 0 bases and J lost 3, with 15 bases in between. The CDR3 sequence is 16 residues long. The CDR3 DNA reads TGTGCCAGTAGTATAGACACCCGGACCACTAGCTACGAGCAGTACTTC. Residues: CASSIDTRTTSYEQYF.

With regard to this clone: Other DNA sequences within the sample encode an identical CDR3. This chain joins TRBV5-1 and TRBJ2-6; D call uncertain. Germline CDR1 is SGHRS and CDR2 is YFSETQ. V lost 1 base and J 1 base, leaving 6 bases between the germline ends. CDR3 length: 15 residues. CDR3 protein: CASSLPQSGANVLTF. The DNA for the CDR3 is TGCGCCAGCAGCTTGCCCCAATCTGGGGCCAACGTCCTGACTTTC.